The 15 T cell receptor beta chains in this list originate from one sample, sequenced in a study of blood T cell repertoires in COVID-19. Sequenced by immunoSEQ multiplex PCR; TCRdb stores in-frame clones only, minus some. The sample has some 110,000 clones, roughly 90% seen once. Source material: peripheral blood. The receptor source for this set is a man aged 50 to 59 with COVID-19, enrolled during active disease.

This chain joins TRBV19 and TRBJ2-2, with 7 bases lining up with TRBD2. This CDR3 has 15 amino acids. The V segment lost 5 bases and the J segment 1 base; nucleotides outside the gene matches: 4. Per germline, CDR1 LNHDA and CDR2 SQIVND (reference sequence). DNA of the CDR3: TGTGCCAGTAGTGGGCCTAGCGGGAACACCGGGGAGCTGTTTTTT. It codes for CASSGPSGNTGELFF. The whole variable domain, filled in from reference TRBV19 and TRBJ2-2, reads DGGITQSPKYLFRKEGQNVTLSCEQNLNHDAMYWYRQDPGQGLRLIYYSQIVNDFQKGDIAEGYSVSREKKESFPLTVTSAQKNPTAFYLCASSGPSGNTGELFFGEGSRLTVL.

The chain carries TRBV6-5 and TRBJ2-3, with a tentative D call TRBD2 (6 bases). Trimming removed 6 bases at V and 3 bases at J, with 16 bases between. Germline V CDR1 and CDR2: MNHEY, SVGAGI. The CDR3 is 15 amino acids. The CDR3 loop is CASSRGGTPTDTQYF. The CDR3 DNA reads as TGTGCCAGCAGCCGGGGTGGGACTCCAACAGATACGCAGTATTTT.

The chain is built from TRBV18 and TRBJ2-1, with TRBD2 matching over 8 bases. The CDR3 length is 15 residues. Per germline, CDR1 KGHSH and CDR2 LQKENI. V trimming: 8 bases; J trimming: 8 bases; junction bases outside the gene matches: 14. In DNA form, the CDR3 reads TGTGCCAGCCGCCCTGTAGCGGGGCCCCTCGATGAGCAGTTCTTC. Translated, it gives CASRPVAGPLDEQFF.

The chain uses TRBV19 and TRBJ2-1, with D maybe TRBD2 (7 bases). V lost 6 bases to trimming and J lost 5 bases, with 17 bases between them. CDR3 length: 15 amino acids. The germline V gene encodes CDR1 LNHDA and CDR2 SQIVND (reference sequence). The CDR3 DNA follows: TGTGCCAGTAGACACTTCGGGGGGCCAGACAATGAGCAGTTCTTC. Protein sequence: CASRHFGGPDNEQFF.

The chain couples TRBV4-1 to TRBJ2-2, with D possibly being TRBD2 (5 bases). CDR3 size: 14 residues. The germline V gene encodes CDR1 MGHRA and CDR2 YSYEKL. Trimming left V 6 bases short and J 6 bases short, with 14 bases between. As DNA, the CDR3 is TGCGCCAGCAGAAACGTGAGAGGGCCCGGGGAGCTGTTTTTT. It yields the protein CASRNVRGPGELFF.

The J gene is TRBJ2-1, the V gene TRBV10-1, with TRBD1 matching 8 bases. The germline V gene has CDR1 WNHNN and CDR2 SYGVQD (reference sequence). This CDR3 has 14 amino acids. V lost 4 bases and J lost 5; bases outside the gene matches: 4. CDR3 sequence (DNA): TGCGCCAGCAGTGTTCAGGGGGCCAACAATGAGCAGTTCTTC. Residues: CASSVQGANNEQFF.

The chain recombines TRBV19 with TRBJ2-1; 7 bases are shared with TRBD2. Trimming at V came to 8 bases and at J to 10 bases, leaving 11 bases not matched to a gene. This CDR3 has 13 amino acids. In germline, CDR1 is LNHDA, CDR2 SQIVND (reference sequence). In DNA, the CDR3 is TGTGCCAGTTCTCAGGGAGGGAAGGGCGAGCAGTTCTTC. Its translation: CASSQGGKGEQFF.

This rearrangement joins TRBV18 to TRBJ1-2; 8 positions agree with TRBD1. This CDR3 has 14 amino acids. Germline lookup yields CDR1 KGHSH and CDR2 LQKENI. V gave up 5 bases and J gave up 6 bases; unmatched junction bases: 8. CDR3 sequence (DNA): TGTGCCAGCTCATTAGGACAGGGAAAGGATGGCTACACCTTC. Residues: CASSLGQGKDGYTF.

The rearrangement joins TRBV5-4 to TRBJ2-1; 8 bases match TRBD2. J gave up 2 bases and V 4 bases, and 5 bases lay outside the gene matches. CDR3 size: 15 residues. Germline lookup yields CDR1 SGHNT and CDR2 YYREEE (reference sequence). In DNA form, the CDR3 reads TGTGCCAGCAGCGGGCCGGGAGGGGCCTACAATGAGCAGTTCTTC. It specifies CASSGPGGAYNEQFF.

The rearrangement links TRBV9 to TRBJ1-1; TRBD1 matches at 9 bases. Germline loops: CDR1 SGDLS, CDR2 YYNGEE. The CDR3 has 16 residues. With 3 bases clipped from V and 0 bases from J, the junction kept 6 bases outside the gene matches. The CDR3 reads CASSEGQGSMNTEAFF. The CDR3 nucleotides read TGTGCCAGCAGCGAGGGACAGGGAAGTATGAACACTGAAGCTTTCTTT.

The chain uses TRBV29-1 and TRBJ2-1, with unresolved D. V lost 7 bases and J lost 5, with 15 bases in between. Germline V gene data show CDR1 as SQVTM and CDR2 as ANQGSEA. CDR3 length equals 13 residues. The CDR3 DNA reads TGCAGCGGCCGAGCTAGATCCCACAATGAGCAGTTCTTC. Its translation is CSGRARSHNEQFF.

The rearrangement links TRBV5-4 to TRBJ2-3; weak D call: TRBD2 (5 bases). This CDR3 comprises 15 residues. Trimming left V 0 bases short and J 0 bases short, with 8 bases between. Germline CDR1 and CDR2: SGHNT and YYREEE (reference sequence). In DNA form, the CDR3 reads TGTGCCAGCAGCTTGGGCGGGCCTAGCACAGATACGCAGTATTTT. Its translation is CASSLGGPSTDTQYF.

This clone was picked up one time. The chain joins TRBV5-1 to TRBJ2-1; D might be TRBD2 (6 bases). The CDR3 is made up of 16 amino acids. Trimming removed 4 bases at V and 0 bases at J, with 14 bases between. The germline V gene has CDR1 SGHRS and CDR2 YFSETQ. As DNA, the CDR3 is TGCGCCAGCAGCATGGGGACTTTTCGCTCCTACAATGAGCAGTTCTTC. It is translated as CASSMGTFRSYNEQFF.

The chain's CDR3 is CASSLTGGLTYEQYF. DNA for the CDR3: TGTGCCAGCAGCTTGACAGGAGGATTGACGTACGAGCAGTACTTC. The chain has TRBV7-2 and TRBJ2-7; D possibly corresponds to TRBD1 (6 bases). V was clipped by 3 bases and J by 4 bases, with 16 bases between them. Germline CDR1 and CDR2: SGHTA and FQGNSA. The CDR3 totals 15 residues.

Only a few counts were recorded for this clone. The chain recombines TRBV2 with TRBJ1-1; D is possibly TRBD1 (5 bases). The CDR3 totals 12 residues. Deletions cut 6 bases from V and 11 bases from J, with 16 bases between. CDR1 and CDR2 (germline): SNHLY, FYNNEI. CDR3 bases: TGTGCCAGCAGGAGGACATCCCTTTCGGCTTTCTTT. This codes for CASRRTSLSAFF.